The clone carrying this T cell receptor (beta chain) was counted ten times or more. The sample belongs to a study of neurological immune-mediated disorders. Trimming removed 8 bases from V and 0 bases from J, with 13 bases in between. CDR1 is ENHRY and CDR2 is SYGVKD in the germline V gene. This CDR3 is built from 14 residues. 5'RACE generated cDNA with 10-nucleotide random UMIs. Each CDR3 protein gets one entry after TCRdb re-called the 5' RACE reads with MiXCR. The sample consists of around 94,000 distinct CDR3 sequences, roughly 4% of them appearing once. The source of this sequence is a woman aged 18-29 years with multiple sclerosis. The sample was PBMCs. The chain has TRBV10-3 and TRBJ1-2; no clear D gene. The chain's CDR3 is CAIAEDGSNYGYTF. In DNA, the CDR3 is TGTGCCATCGCCGAAGACGGATCTAACTATGGCTACACCTTC.